Included here is one T cell receptor (beta chain) sequence, with context. Its antigen is as yet unknown. The data were obtained in a study of beta chain features in type 1 diabetes. One heparinised draw, averaging approximately 120 mL, was taken per donor. Per germline, CDR1 SQVTM and CDR2 ANQGSEA. The germline V and J ends were trimmed by 6 bases and 2 bases, with 14 bases remaining between them. CDR3 length equals 14 residues. Investigators reverse transcribed all isolated RNA, so they sequenced expressed TCRB transcripts. Generated by immunoSEQ multiplex PCR, the TCRdb table keeps only in-frame clones and is missing some. The data show under 300,000 clones, with 14% seen just once and 0.019% held by the top ten. Study-wide results and limits: Among all four CD4+ subsets, Type 1 diabetes patients had TCRB CDR3s that were moderately but significantly shorter.

The rearrangement links TRBV29-1 to TRBJ2-1; no firm D call. Input material: naive CD4+ T cells from blood. This clonotype originated in a man under 40 with type 1 diabetes. CDR3 DNA sequence: TGCAGCGTCCGCAACTCCCCGCCCTACAATGAGCAGTTCTTC. This codes for CSVRNSPPYNEQFF.